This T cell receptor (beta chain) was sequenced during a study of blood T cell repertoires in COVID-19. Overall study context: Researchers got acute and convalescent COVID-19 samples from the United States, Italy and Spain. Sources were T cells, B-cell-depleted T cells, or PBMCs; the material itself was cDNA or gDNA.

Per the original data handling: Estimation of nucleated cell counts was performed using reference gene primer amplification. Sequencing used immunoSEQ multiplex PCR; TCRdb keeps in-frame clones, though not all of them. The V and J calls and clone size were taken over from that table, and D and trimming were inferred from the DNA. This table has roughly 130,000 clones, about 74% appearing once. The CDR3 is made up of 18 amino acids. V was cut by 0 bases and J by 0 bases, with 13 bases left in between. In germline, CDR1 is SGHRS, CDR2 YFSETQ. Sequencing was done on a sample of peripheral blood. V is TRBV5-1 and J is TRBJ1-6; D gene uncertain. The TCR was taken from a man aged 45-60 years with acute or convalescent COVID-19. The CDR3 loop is CASSLDGGSSSYNSPLHF. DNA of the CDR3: TGCGCCAGCAGCTTGGACGGAGGATCGAGCTCCTATAATTCACCCCTCCACTTT.